This T cell receptor beta chain was profiled in a study of cytomegalovirus exposure and HLA in healthy donors. Overall study findings and caveats: A later analysis found that most CMV-associated TCR beta chains appeared HLA-restricted.

On this clone itself: What it binds is not known.

The PCR contained 60 Vbeta and 13 Jbeta primers. Sequenced by immunoSEQ multiplex PCR; TCRdb stores in-frame clones only, minus some. Among around 120,000 clones listed, roughly three quarters were seen once. The sequenced material came from PBMCs. The source is a man in his forties or fifties in good health and CMV-seropositive.

The CDR3 spells CASSLAQTGLTNEKLFF. CDR3 coding DNA: TGTGCCAGCAGCTTAGCTCAGACAGGCCTGACTAATGAAAAACTGTTTTTT. This chain joins TRBV7-2 and TRBJ1-4; D may be TRBD1 (6 bases). The length of the CDR3 is 17 residues. V lost 0 bases and J lost 2, with 13 bases in between. Germline CDR1 SGHTA, CDR2 FQGNSA.